Each of the 5 T cell receptor beta chains below was sequenced from the same sample in a study of OX40 agonist ivuxolimab in advanced cancers. The assay was immunoSEQ multiplex PCR, and TCRdb's table has in-frame clones only and misses some. The sample records 60,000 to 75,000 clones, around 85% being singletons. Specimen: CD4+ or CD8+ T cells sorted from blood, collected in a trial of the OX40 agonist ivuxolimab. These receptors were obtained from an adult with an advanced solid tumor such as melanoma, head and neck, liver or kidney cancer.

The chain has TRBV2 and TRBJ2-5; D gene uncertain. V was clipped by 5 bases and J by 2 bases, with 15 bases between them. The CDR3 spans 15 residues. Germline CDR1 reads SNHLY; CDR2 reads FYNNEI. CDR3 coding DNA: TGTGCCAGCAGTACGATAGGGCGCGGTCAAGAGACCCAGTACTTC. This encodes CASSTIGRGQETQYF.

The chain links TRBV27 to TRBJ1-5, with D tentatively TRBD1 (5 bases). The CDR3 loop spans 15 amino acids. From germline, CDR1 is MNHEY and CDR2 SMNVEV (reference sequence). V was pared by 2 bases and J by 0 bases, with 8 bases between. In DNA form, the CDR3 reads TGTGCCAGCAGTTTAGGGGGTAATAGCAATCAGCCCCAGCATTTT. It encodes CASSLGGNSNQPQHF.

This chain uses TRBV7-8 with TRBJ2-7, with a tentative D call TRBD1 (6 bases). The V end was cut by 1 base, the J end by 4 bases, with 20 bases between. Per germline, CDR1 SGHVS and CDR2 FQNEAQ. The CDR3 covers 17 residues. In DNA form, the CDR3 reads TGTGCCAGCAGCTTAGTGGCGGCGAGCAGGGGTGAATACGAGCAGTACTTC. It translates to CASSLVAASRGEYEQYF.

The chain recombines TRBV9 with TRBJ2-3; perhaps D is TRBD1 or TRBD2 (5 bases each). V was trimmed by 3 bases and J by 11 bases, leaving 22 bases between them. The germline V gene encodes CDR1 SGDLS and CDR2 YYNGEE. The CDR3 consists of 15 residues. CDR3 in DNA: TGTGCCAGCAGCGCCCGAGGGGCTAGGCCCATTGGGCAGTATTTT. This codes for CASSARGARPIGQYF.

The V gene is TRBV19, the J gene TRBJ1-1; D unclear. Trimming pared 5 bases from V and 7 bases from J, leaving 17 bases between. CDR1 and CDR2 from the germline V gene are LNHDA and SQIVND (reference sequence). The CDR3 length is 14 residues. The CDR3 protein is CASSHGEGGIEAFF. The CDR3 DNA sequence: TGTGCCAGTAGTCACGGGGAGGGCGGTATTGAAGCTTTCTTT.